This section outlines one TCR beta chain sequence together with its context. As yet, its antigen is unknown. 13 Jbeta primers and 60 Vbeta primers were used for the PCR. Data came from immunoSEQ multiplex PCR; TCRdb stores just in-frame clones and leaves some out. The sample includes 180,000 or so clones, about 79% of them seen just once. This record comes from a study of cytomegalovirus exposure and HLA in healthy donors. Overall study results and limits: TCR beta V segments were, for the most part, productive about 87% or about 30% of the time in an earlier analysis. Cytomegalovirus-associated TCR beta chains were listed, numbering 164. Being indistinguishable, some V segments were excluded, TRBV6-2 and TRBV6-3 among them.

Healthy bone marrow donors made up the donor group. This CDR3 region has 12 residues. Trimming removed 3 bases from V and 10 bases from J, with 12 bases in between. The germline gives CDR1 SNHLY, CDR2 FYNNEI. The V gene is TRBV2, the J gene TRBJ1-1; tentative D call: TRBD1 (5 bases). The TCR was taken from a man aged 40-50 years in good health and CMV-seropositive. The source material was PBMCs. CDR3 protein: CASSELPGGAFF. CDR3 in DNA: TGTGCCAGCAGTGAGCTTCCGGGGGGAGCTTTCTTT.